Below are 21 T cell receptor beta chains sequenced from a single sample in a study of T cell responses to AZD1222 COVID-19 vaccine. Clones were read by immunoSEQ multiplex PCR, and TCRdb kept only the in-frame ones, dropping some. Here the sample spans around 110,000 clones, roughly 93% being singletons. The sequences come from peripheral blood, collected on day 0 of AZD1222 vaccination. The receptors originated from an adult in good health.

This clone is a singleton in its sample. This chain joins TRBV5-6 and TRBJ2-4; D ambiguous. Germline lookup yields CDR1 SGHDT and CDR2 YYEEEE. This CDR3 has 12 amino acids. Trimming pared 0 bases from V and 5 bases from J, leaving 3 bases between. In DNA form, the CDR3 reads TGTGCCAGCAGCTTGGCCGAAAACATTCAGTACTTC. This gives the protein CASSLAENIQYF.

This clone was picked up one time. This sequence joins TRBV7-9 and TRBJ1-1, with 8 bases aligning to TRBD1. The CDR3 extends over 13 amino acids. The trim removed 0 bases at V and 9 bases at J, leaving 3 bases unmatched. Germline CDR1 reads SEHNR; CDR2 reads FQNEAQ (reference sequence). CDR3: CASSLATGAKAFF. CDR3 bases: TGTGCCAGCAGCTTAGCGACAGGGGCTAAAGCTTTCTTT. Full variable domain (outside the CDR3, taken from reference TRBV7-9 and TRBJ1-1): DTGVSQNPRHKITKRGQNVTFRCDPISEHNRLYWYRQTLGQGPEFLTYFQNEAQLEKSRLLSDRFSAERPKGSFSTLEIQRTEQGDSAMYLCASSLATGAKAFFGQGTRLTVV.

A remark on this clone: The identical CDR3 is also encoded by other nucleotide sequences in the sample. This rearrangement joins TRBV27 to TRBJ1-1; TRBD1 matches at 10 bases. From germline, CDR1 is MNHEY and CDR2 SMNVEV (reference sequence). CDR3 size: 14 residues. V was pared by 6 bases and J by 2 bases, with 3 bases of the junction left unmatched. CDR3 coding DNA: TGTGCCAGCAGCCTGACAGGGGGCAACACTGAAGCTTTCTTT. Amino acid sequence: CASSLTGGNTEAFF.

The CDR3 spells CASHDRGRNGELFF. Written as DNA, the CDR3 is TGTGCCAGCCATGACAGGGGGCGCAACGGGGAGCTGTTTTTT. The chain uses TRBV28 and TRBJ2-2, with 10 nucleotides matching TRBD1. CDR1 is MDHEN, CDR2 SYDVKM, per germline. CDR3 length: 14 amino acids. J lost 7 bases, V lost 8 bases, and 7 bases had no gene match.

This clone was recorded once. This chain links TRBV28 with TRBJ1-1; D remains ambiguous. The CDR3 extends over 14 amino acids. The germline V gene has CDR1 MDHEN and CDR2 SYDVKM. V was pared by 5 bases and J by 0 bases, with 10 bases between. CDR3 bases: TGTGCCAGCAGTGTTACAGCGATGAACACTGAAGCTTTCTTT. Its protein is CASSVTAMNTEAFF.

V is TRBV27 and J is TRBJ1-3, with 9 bases aligning to TRBD1. Germline lookup yields CDR1 MNHEY and CDR2 SMNVEV (reference sequence). The V gene end was trimmed by 4 bases and the J gene end by 4 bases; junction bases not matched to a gene: 8. CDR3 length equals 16 residues. CDR3 sequence: CASSSIGQGSGNTIYF. CDR3 DNA sequence: TGTGCCAGCAGTTCCATCGGACAGGGGTCCGGAAACACCATATATTTT.

V gene TRBV29-1 combines with J gene TRBJ2-7; 8 bases match TRBD2. Germline CDR1 and CDR2: SQVTM and ANQGSEA. This CDR3 comprises 16 residues. After removal of 1 base from V and 0 bases from J, the junction contained 8 bases not matched to a gene. The CDR3, as DNA: TGCAGCGTTGAAGCGTCGGGAGGGCCGATCTCCTACGAGCAGTACTTC. Encoded protein: CSVEASGGPISYEQYF.

J is TRBJ2-1 and V is TRBV7-3; the D call may be TRBD1 or TRBD2 (6 bases each). The germline V gene has CDR1 SGHTA and CDR2 FQGTGA. This CDR3 has 16 amino acids. V was clipped by 5 bases and J by 8 bases, with 22 bases between them. The CDR3 loop is CASSTTGRRTQDEQFF. CDR3 in DNA: TGTGCCAGCAGCACCACAGGGAGGCGGACACAAGATGAGCAGTTCTTC.

This clone was detected once. One end of the junction varies from germline; a read error may be responsible. The chain combines TRBV28 with TRBJ2-7; D assignment may be TRBD1 or TRBD2 (5 bases each). Germline CDR1 and CDR2: MDHEN and SYDVKM. The length of the CDR3 is 13 residues. CDR3 loop: CHTLDHLAGRLYF. The CDR3 region has the DNA TGCCATACCCTAGACCACCTAGCAGGGAGACTCTACTTC.

The CDR3 here is CASSLVLTNEKLFF. CDR3 bases: TGTGCCAGCAGCTTAGTTTTAACTAATGAAAAACTGTTTTTT. The rearrangement joins TRBV7-9 to TRBJ1-4; D remains unclear. CDR1 SEHNR and CDR2 FQNEAQ come from the germline V gene (reference sequence). The CDR3 totals 14 residues. Trimming left V 1 base short and J 1 base short, with 4 bases between.

The CDR3 here is CASSESRGLPEAFF. In DNA form, the CDR3 reads TGTGCCAGCAGTGAATCCAGGGGGCTGCCTGAAGCTTTCTTT. The chain recombines TRBV2 with TRBJ1-1; TRBD1 aligns across 8 bases. Trimming at V came to 2 bases and at J to 6 bases, leaving 5 bases not matched to a gene. Germline CDR1 and CDR2: SNHLY and FYNNEI. The CDR3 length is 14 residues.

The chain links TRBV7-6 to TRBJ2-3, with D unclear. The germline CDR1 and CDR2 sequences are SGHVS and FNYEAQ. V dropped 5 bases and J dropped 4 bases, with 13 bases sitting between them. The CDR3 consists of 14 residues. The CDR3, as DNA: TGTGCCAGCAGCCGAGTTTATAGGTCAGATACGCAGTATTTT. It codes for CASSRVYRSDTQYF.

V is TRBV5-1 and J is TRBJ2-5; D gene ambiguous. The CDR3 runs to 13 residues. Germline V lookup: CDR1 SGHRS, CDR2 YFSETQ. V was trimmed by 0 bases and J by 4 bases, leaving 7 bases between them. The CDR3 protein is CASSLGSTETQYF. In DNA, the CDR3 is TGCGCCAGCAGCTTGGGCTCTACAGAGACCCAGTACTTC.

The gene calls are TRBV4-1 and TRBJ2-7; D unresolved. In germline, CDR1 is MGHRA, CDR2 YSYEKL. The CDR3 covers 13 residues. With 0 bases removed from V and 4 bases from J, the gap between germline ends came to 7 bases. CDR3 protein: CASSQEAIYEQYF. As DNA, the CDR3 is TGCGCCAGCAGCCAAGAAGCAATTTACGAGCAGTACTTC.

V and J are TRBV6-1 and TRBJ2-1; no definite D call. V was cut by 7 bases and J by 0 bases, with 13 bases left in between. CDR3 length: 15 residues. Germline-derived CDR1 and CDR2 are MNHNS and SASEGT. The CDR3 DNA reads as TGTGCCAGCACCGCAGACACAAGCTCCTACAATGAGCAGTTCTTC. It yields the protein CASTADTSSYNEQFF.

The V gene is TRBV11-2, the J gene TRBJ2-1; 10 bases fit TRBD2. The CDR3 runs 15 residues. CDR1 and CDR2 from the germline V gene are SGHAT and FQNNGV. V shed 5 bases and J 4 bases; nucleotides not matched to a gene: 5. The CDR3 region has the DNA TGTGCCAGCAGCGGGACTAGCGCCTATTACAATGAGCAGTTCTTC. Amino acids: CASSGTSAYYNEQFF.

The rearrangement uses TRBV28 and TRBJ1-4, with D unresolved. Per the germline V gene, CDR1 is MDHEN and CDR2 is SYDVKM. CDR3 length: 15 amino acids. V was cut by 2 bases and J by 8 bases, with 15 bases left in between. The CDR3 here is CASSLLTASGEKLFF. As DNA, the CDR3 is TGTGCCAGCAGTTTACTGACGGCGAGTGGGGAAAAACTGTTTTTT.

V usage is TRBV28 and J usage is TRBJ1-3, with D tentatively TRBD1 (5 bases). V was clipped by 9 bases and J by 6 bases, with 27 bases between them. Germline values: CDR1 MDHEN, CDR2 SYDVKM. The CDR3 covers 17 residues. In nucleotides, the CDR3 is TGTGCCAGAGGGCCCCTGGCGGGGGGTGTTCTGAAAAACACCATATATTTT. Its translation: CARGPLAGGVLKNTIYF.

The gene calls are TRBV9 and TRBJ1-1; D is unclear. This CDR3 spans 15 amino acids. Per the germline V gene, CDR1 is SGDLS and CDR2 is YYNGEE. Trimming left V 0 bases short and J 0 bases short, with 9 bases between. CDR3 DNA: TGTGCCAGCAGCGTAGCTGGTAGAATGAACACTGAAGCTTTCTTT. Encoded protein: CASSVAGRMNTEAFF.

V is TRBV6-5 and J is TRBJ1-6, with D possibly matching TRBD1 (6 bases). The germline V and J ends were trimmed by 2 bases and 8 bases, with 10 bases remaining between them. CDR3 length: 14 residues. CDR1 and CDR2 from the germline V gene are MNHEY and SVGAGI. The CDR3 spells CASSYKGGDSPLHF. In DNA form, the CDR3 reads TGTGCCAGCAGTTACAAAGGGGGTGATTCACCCCTCCACTTT.

This chain uses TRBV28 with TRBJ1-6, with no clear D. V was clipped by 2 bases and J by 9 bases, with 17 bases between them. The germline V gene encodes CDR1 MDHEN and CDR2 SYDVKM. The CDR3 consists of 16 residues. CDR3 loop: CASSLSVTAGGSPLHF. CDR3 nucleotide sequence: TGTGCCAGCAGTTTAAGCGTGACCGCTGGTGGTTCACCCCTCCACTTT.